A single sample gave rise to the 23 T cell receptor beta chains below, sequenced in a study of shared clonotypes between healthy human individuals. Assay used: immunoSEQ multiplex PCR; TCRdb lists only in-frame clones, some missing. Among roughly 720,000 clones, 90% were seen once, and the ten largest hold 34%. What was sequenced was memory CD8+ T cells from PBMCs. Subset: CD45RO+ cells pooled with CCR7-negative TemRA cells. Receptors originate from a man aged 18 to 30 in good health. Some clones in this sample may be carry-over from other donors' samples.

The chain links TRBV15 to TRBJ2-7; 8 nucleotides line up with TRBD1. The CDR3 runs 15 residues. Looked up from germline, CDR1 is LNHNV and CDR2 is YYDKDF (reference sequence). The J segment lost 0 bases and the V segment lost 3 bases, leaving 4 bases of the junction unmatched. For the CDR3, the DNA is TGTGCCACCAGCAGGGCCGGACAGGGCTCCTACGAGCAGTACTTC. Its translation: CATSRAGQGSYEQYF.

This chain joins TRBV5-1 and TRBJ1-2; D remains unclear. Germline CDR1 and CDR2: SGHRS and YFSETQ. CDR3 length equals 16 residues. V was trimmed by 0 bases and J by 8 bases, leaving 20 bases between them. The CDR3: CASSLVEAGGLKGYTF. The CDR3 bases are TGCGCCAGCAGCTTGGTTGAGGCAGGCGGACTTAAGGGCTACACCTTC.

Here the CDR3 reads CASSSRRGGRRNEKLFF. In nucleotides, the CDR3 is TGTGCCAGCAGCTCCCGTCGGGGGGGCCGCAGGAATGAAAAACTGTTTTTT. V is TRBV7-9 and J is TRBJ1-4, with D maybe TRBD1 (6 bases). CDR3 length equals 17 residues. V lost 4 bases, J lost 5 bases, and 20 bases lay in between. Germline V gene sequence: CDR1 SEHNR, CDR2 FQNEAQ (reference sequence). Combining the CDR3 with reference TRBV7-9 and TRBJ1-4 gives the whole variable domain DTGVSQNPRHKITKRGQNVTFRCDPISEHNRLYWYRQTLGQGPEFLTYFQNEAQLEKSRLLSDRFSAERPKGSFSTLEIQRTEQGDSAMYLCASSSRRGGRRNEKLFFGSGTQLSVL.

On this clone itself: The same CDR3 arises from other DNA sequences in this sample as well. The CDR3 bases are TGTGCCAGCAGCCGCGGGACAGCTAGCACAGATACGCAGTATTTT. As protein: CASSRGTASTDTQYF. The chain uses TRBV7-3 and TRBJ2-3; perhaps TRBD1 as D (7 bases). Germline V gives CDR1 SGHTA, CDR2 FQGTGA. V was shortened by 5 bases and J by 0 bases, with 12 bases between the two germline ends. This CDR3 contains 15 residues.

This sequence joins TRBV7-8 and TRBJ2-5; D might be TRBD2 (7 bases). V lost 2 bases to trimming and J lost 5 bases, with 21 bases between them. Germline values: CDR1 SGHVS, CDR2 FQNEAQ. This CDR3 region has 17 residues. The CDR3 protein is CASSLKFGRGSWETQYF. The CDR3 DNA sequence: TGTGCCAGCAGCTTAAAGTTTGGGAGGGGGTCCTGGGAGACCCAGTACTTC.

The V call is TRBV16, the J call TRBJ2-5, with 9 bases that match TRBD1. The CDR3 extends over 15 amino acids. The V and J ends lost 0 bases and 4 bases, in that order; junction bases with no gene match: 3. CDR1 KGHSY and CDR2 FQNENV come from the germline V gene. CDR3 DNA: TGTGCCAGCAGCCAATCCCGGACAGGGGTAGAGACCCAGTACTTC. Amino acid sequence: CASSQSRTGVETQYF. Full variable domain (outside the CDR3, taken from reference TRBV16 and TRBJ2-5): GEEVAQTPKHLVRGEGQKAKLYCAPIKGHSYVFWYQQVLKNEFKFLISFQNENVFDETGMPKERFSAKCLPNSPCSLEIQATKLEDSAVYFCASSQSRTGVETQYFGPGTRLLVL.

The V and J genes are TRBV6-1 and TRBJ1-5; D is undetermined. This CDR3 contains 15 residues. The V gene's germline CDR1 is MNHNS and CDR2 SASEGT. With 7 bases removed from V and 0 bases from J, the gap between germline ends came to 13 bases. The CDR3 is CASTPSGDSNQPQHF. In nucleotides, the CDR3 is TGTGCCAGCACTCCGTCAGGTGATAGCAATCAGCCCCAGCATTTT.

This clone was observed a few times. The rearrangement joins TRBV7-9 to TRBJ1-1; D is uncertain. The V and J ends lost 1 base and 7 bases respectively, with 10 bases between them. The CDR3 loop spans 13 amino acids. Germline CDR1 SEHNR, CDR2 FQNEAQ (reference sequence). DNA for the CDR3: TGTGCCAGCAGCTTAGAAGGCAGTCATGAAGCTTTCTTT. Translated, it gives CASSLEGSHEAFF.

The V call is TRBV5-6, the J call TRBJ2-7; D is uncertain. The germline V and J ends were trimmed by 5 bases and 2 bases, with 17 bases remaining between them. CDR1 is SGHDT, CDR2 YYEEEE, per germline. The CDR3 runs 15 residues. CDR3 in DNA: TGTGCCAGCAGGGCTACCGTGGGATCTACCTACGAGCAGTACTTC. Its translation is CASRATVGSTYEQYF.

The V gene is TRBV14, the J gene TRBJ1-2, with D possibly matching TRBD1 (5 bases). Trimming removed 6 bases from V and 0 bases from J, with 11 bases in between. This CDR3 region has 14 residues. Germline CDR1 is SGHDN and CDR2 is FVKESK. CDR3 amino acids: CASSPGMTNYGYTF. In DNA form, the CDR3 reads TGTGCCAGCAGTCCAGGGATGACTAACTATGGCTACACCTTC. Looking up the rest from reference TRBV14 and TRBJ1-2 gives the full variable domain: EAGVTQFPSHSVIEKGQTVTLRCDPISGHDNLYWYRRVMGKEIKFLLHFVKESKQDESGMPNNRFLAERTGGTYSTLKVQPAELEDSGVYFCASSPGMTNYGYTFGSGTRLTVV.

A few counts support this clone. V and J are TRBV2 and TRBJ1-5, with D possibly matching TRBD1 (5 bases). Germline CDR1 reads SNHLY; CDR2 reads FYNNEI. The length of the CDR3 is 18 residues. V was cut by 6 bases and J by 0 bases, with 21 bases left in between. The CDR3 sequence: CASSDYSSTAYSNQPQHF. As DNA, the CDR3 is TGTGCCAGCAGCGACTACTCCTCGACAGCCTATAGCAATCAGCCCCAGCATTTT.

The chain's CDR3 is CASRNRVGGQPQHF. CDR3 DNA: TGTGCCAGCAGGAACAGGGTAGGGGGTCAGCCCCAGCATTTT. The J gene is TRBJ1-5, the V gene TRBV27; D might be TRBD1 (6 bases). Between the trimmed V and J ends, which lost 6 bases and 6 bases, there was a span of 15 bases. Germline-derived CDR1 and CDR2 are MNHEY and SMNVEV (reference sequence). The CDR3 spans 14 residues.

This clone is a singleton in its sample. The sample carries other DNA sequences with the same CDR3. CDR3 sequence reads: CASSWVNEQFF. The CDR3 DNA is TGTGCCAGCAGTTGGGTTAATGAGCAGTTCTTC. V gene TRBV27 combines with J gene TRBJ2-1; no clear D. The CDR3 has 11 amino acids. Between the trimmed V and J ends, which lost 4 bases and 7 bases, there was a span of 5 bases. In germline, CDR1 is MNHEY, CDR2 SMNVEV (reference sequence).

The V gene is TRBV4-1, the J gene TRBJ1-3; D unclear. Germline CDR1 and CDR2: MGHRA and YSYEKL. V was pared by 0 bases and J by 4 bases, with 10 bases between. The CDR3 has 15 amino acids. In DNA, the CDR3 is TGCGCCAGCAGCCAAGACCCCGGCGCAGGAAACACCATATATTTT. It is translated as CASSQDPGAGNTIYF.

The genes are TRBV7-9 and TRBJ2-3, with 7 positions matching TRBD2. CDR1 SEHNR and CDR2 FQNEAQ come from the germline V gene (reference sequence). This CDR3 is built from 15 residues. The trim removed 6 bases at V and 6 bases at J, leaving 12 bases unmatched. This CDR3 reads CASSHPGRGYDTQYF. CDR3 nucleotide sequence: TGTGCCAGCAGTCACCCAGGGAGGGGATACGATACGCAGTATTTT.

The rearrangement uses TRBV11-2 and TRBJ1-3, with D hard to call. Germline-derived CDR1 and CDR2 are SGHAT and FQNNGV. Deletions cut 3 bases from V and 2 bases from J, with 14 bases between. The length of the CDR3 is 16 residues. The DNA for the CDR3 is TGTGCCAGCAGCTTGACCGGGTGGCAAGCTGGAAACACCATATATTTT. Its protein product is CASSLTGWQAGNTIYF.

The V and J genes are TRBV29-1 and TRBJ2-7, with 7 bases lining up with TRBD1. Looked up from germline, CDR1 is SQVTM and CDR2 is ANQGSEA. J was trimmed by 4 bases and V by 4 bases; bases with no gene match: 7. The CDR3 contains 13 residues. CDR3 nucleotide sequence: TGCAGCGTTGTCCCGACAGGGTGGTACGAGCAGTACTTC. Residues: CSVVPTGWYEQYF.

The chain employs TRBV27 and TRBJ1-2, with D possibly matching TRBD1 (6 bases). The V gene lost 3 bases and the J gene lost 4 bases, with 15 bases spanning the gap. CDR3 length equals 15 residues. Germline-derived CDR1 and CDR2 are MNHEY and SMNVEV (reference sequence). The CDR3 DNA sequence: TGTGCCAGCAGTTTTCGGCCAGGGGACGGCTATGGCTACACCTTC. It specifies CASSFRPGDGYGYTF.

V is TRBV7-6 and J is TRBJ2-7; unclear D gene. Germline CDR1 SGHVS, CDR2 FNYEAQ. Deletions cut 5 bases from V and 3 bases from J, with 20 bases between. The CDR3 contains 16 residues. The CDR3 loop is CASSITPAGSSYEQYF. DNA of the CDR3: TGTGCCAGCAGCATTACTCCGGCCGGATCAAGCTACGAGCAGTACTTC.

The chain recombines TRBV6-5 with TRBJ2-2, with 11 bases identical to TRBD2. After removal of 6 bases from V and 1 base from J, the junction contained 1 base not matched to a gene. The CDR3 contains 15 residues. The germline CDR1 and CDR2 sequences are MNHEY and SVGAGI. The CDR3 here is CASRLAGGNTGELFF. The CDR3 DNA sequence: TGTGCCAGCAGGCTAGCGGGAGGGAACACCGGGGAGCTGTTTTTT.

The J gene is TRBJ2-7, the V gene TRBV19; D remains ambiguous. V shed 5 bases and J shed 0 bases, with 8 bases lying between them. The CDR3 is 13 amino acids. Germline V gene data show CDR1 as LNHDA and CDR2 as SQIVND (reference sequence). CDR3 nucleotide sequence: TGTGCCAGTAGTGGTGTGATCTCCTACGAGCAGTACTTC. Protein product: CASSGVISYEQYF.

The chain joins TRBV19 to TRBJ2-5; D call uncertain. Trimming removed 0 bases at V and 0 bases at J, with 5 bases between. The CDR3 loop spans 14 amino acids. Germline V CDR1 and CDR2: LNHDA, SQIVND (reference sequence). Here the CDR3 DNA reads TGTGCCAGTAGTATAGATGGGTACCAAGAGACCCAGTACTTC. This encodes CASSIDGYQETQYF.

The chain recombines TRBV9 with TRBJ2-1; 9 bases line up with TRBD2. The CDR3 runs to 15 residues. CDR1 and CDR2 from the germline V gene are SGDLS and YYNGEE. Germline trimming cut 3 bases from V and 8 bases from J; bases unmatched to any gene: 9. The CDR3 sequence is CASSGSGSKGDEQFF. DNA for the CDR3: TGTGCCAGCAGCGGTAGCGGGAGTAAGGGCGATGAGCAGTTCTTC.